The clone carrying this T cell receptor (beta chain) appeared a few times. Antigen: not known. Germline lookup yields CDR1 DFQATT and CDR2 SNEGSKA (reference sequence). Trimming cost V 6 bases and J 6 bases; bases outside gene matches: 4. There are 11 residues in the CDR3. These data belong to a study of blood T cells in healthy people across ages. Study-wide results and caveats: TCR beta diversity per million T cells fell roughly linearly with age. Total diversity from one million sequenced T cells was likely underestimated. Any conclusive comparison of naive versus antigen-experienced cells was prevented by using unsorted PBMCs.

Together with a sample-barcoded 5' primer, a J-beta primer mix was included in a second PCR lasting about 6 to 11 cycles. Tags on each cDNA molecule came from a template-switch adaptor with 12 random nucleotides. TCRdb re-derived calls from the 5' RACE reads in MiXCR, one entry per CDR3 protein. Found here are roughly 1.4 million distinct CDR3 sequences, 45% to 70% of them singletons; the top ten hold roughly 7%. V and J are TRBV20-1 and TRBJ2-7; 8 bases are a match to TRBD1. This receptor was identified in a man younger than 35 in good health. Source material: blood. The chain's CDR3 is CSATDRGEQYF. For the CDR3, the DNA is TGCAGTGCCACCGACAGGGGCGAGCAGTACTTC.